Presented here are 5 T cell receptor beta chains from one specimen sequenced in a study of shared clonotypes between healthy human individuals. Naive CD8 cells comprised CD45RO-negative, CCR7-positively selected cells, excluding terminally differentiated effector memory CD45RA+ cells. The assay was immunoSEQ multiplex PCR, and TCRdb's table has in-frame clones only and misses some. The sample yields approximately 2,200,000 clones, 85% to 95% seen once. Material for sequencing was naive CD8+ T cells from PBMCs. The receptors here all came from a man between 18 and 29 years old in good health. Some clones in this sample may be carry-over from other donors' samples.

This chain uses TRBV7-9 with TRBJ2-5; 16 bases agree with TRBD2. This CDR3 comprises 19 residues. J was trimmed by 1 base and V by 6 bases; bases with no gene match: 11. Germline CDR1 SEHNR, CDR2 FQNEAQ (reference sequence). CDR3 in amino acids: CASSPTGTSGRALQETQYF. For the CDR3, the DNA is TGTGCCAGCAGTCCAACAGGGACTAGCGGGAGGGCCCTCCAAGAGACCCAGTACTTC.

This clone has only one observation. The V call is TRBV4-3, the J call TRBJ1-4; TRBD1 is a possible D gene (6 bases). Looked up from germline, CDR1 is LGHNA and CDR2 is YSLEER. The length of the CDR3 is 20 residues. V gave up 3 bases and J gave up 0 bases, with 23 bases separating them. DNA for the CDR3: TGCGCCAGCAGCCAGATGCCCATGGGGCAGGGGCCTGCAACTAATGAAAAACTGTTTTTT. Translation: CASSQMPMGQGPATNEKLFF.

The J gene is TRBJ1-3, the V gene TRBV28; 7 bases map to TRBD1. Germline V gene lookup returns CDR1 MDHEN and CDR2 SYDVKM. V gave up 6 bases and J gave up 7 bases; unmatched junction bases: 9. This CDR3 has 14 residues. The CDR3 region is CASSPQGLGNTIYF. CDR3 in DNA: TGTGCCAGCAGCCCACAGGGGTTGGGGAACACCATATATTTT.

The J gene is TRBJ2-1, the V gene TRBV5-1; D is undetermined. CDR1 is SGHRS, CDR2 YFSETQ, per germline. Trimming removed 0 bases at V and 9 bases at J, with 13 bases between. The length of the CDR3 is 14 residues. As DNA, the CDR3 is TGCGCCAGCAGCTTGGGGCCGCCTGGTGCTGAGCAGTTCTTC. Protein sequence: CASSLGPPGAEQFF.

About this clone: The same CDR3 is also encoded by other DNA sequences in this sample. This rearrangement joins TRBV9 to TRBJ2-1; a possible D gene is TRBD2 (6 bases). Germline CDR1 SGDLS, CDR2 YYNGEE. V was cut by 2 bases and J by 6 bases, with 9 bases left in between. The CDR3 sequence is 13 residues long. Here the CDR3 reads CASSVGGLNEQFF. The CDR3 nucleotides read TGTGCCAGCAGCGTGGGGGGTCTCAATGAGCAGTTCTTC.